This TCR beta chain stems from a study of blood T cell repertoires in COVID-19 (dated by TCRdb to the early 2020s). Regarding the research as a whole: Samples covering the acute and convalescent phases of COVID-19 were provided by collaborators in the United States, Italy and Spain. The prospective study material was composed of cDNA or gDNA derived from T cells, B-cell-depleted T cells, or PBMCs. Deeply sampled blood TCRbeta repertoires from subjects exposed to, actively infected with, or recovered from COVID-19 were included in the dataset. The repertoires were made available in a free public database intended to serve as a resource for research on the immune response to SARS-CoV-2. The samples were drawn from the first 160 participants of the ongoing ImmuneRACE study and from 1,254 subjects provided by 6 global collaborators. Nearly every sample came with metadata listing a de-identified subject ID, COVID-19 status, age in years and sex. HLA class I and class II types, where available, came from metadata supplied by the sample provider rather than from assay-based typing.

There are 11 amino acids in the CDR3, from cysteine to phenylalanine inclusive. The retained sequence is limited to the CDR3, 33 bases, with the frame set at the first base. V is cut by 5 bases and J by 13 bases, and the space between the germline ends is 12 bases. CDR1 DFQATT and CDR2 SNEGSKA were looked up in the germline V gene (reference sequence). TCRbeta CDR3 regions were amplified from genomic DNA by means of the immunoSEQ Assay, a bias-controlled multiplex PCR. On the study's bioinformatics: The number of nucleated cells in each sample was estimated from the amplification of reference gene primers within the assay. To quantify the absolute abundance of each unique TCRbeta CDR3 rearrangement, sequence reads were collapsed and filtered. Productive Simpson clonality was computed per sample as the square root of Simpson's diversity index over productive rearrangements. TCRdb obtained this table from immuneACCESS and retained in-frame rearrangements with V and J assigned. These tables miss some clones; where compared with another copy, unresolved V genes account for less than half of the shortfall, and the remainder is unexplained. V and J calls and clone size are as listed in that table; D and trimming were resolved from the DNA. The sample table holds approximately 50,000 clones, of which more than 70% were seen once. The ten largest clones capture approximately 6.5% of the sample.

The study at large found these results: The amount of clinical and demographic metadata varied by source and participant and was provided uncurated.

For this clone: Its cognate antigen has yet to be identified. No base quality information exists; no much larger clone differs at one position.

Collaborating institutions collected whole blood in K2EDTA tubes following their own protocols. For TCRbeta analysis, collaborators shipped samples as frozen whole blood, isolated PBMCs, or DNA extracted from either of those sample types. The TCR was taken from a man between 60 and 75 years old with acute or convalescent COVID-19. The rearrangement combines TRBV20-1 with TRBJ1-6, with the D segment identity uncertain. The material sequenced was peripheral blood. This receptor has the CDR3 CSAERSEPLHF. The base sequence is TGCAGTGCTGAAAGGTCGGAGCCCCTCCACTTT.